This T cell receptor beta chain originates from a study of blood T cell repertoires in COVID-19. Study overall: Acute and convalescent COVID-19 specimens originated in the United States, Italy and Spain.

Germline V gene sequence: CDR1 LGHNT, CDR2 FRNRAP. The germline V and J ends were trimmed by 5 bases and 4 bases, with 21 bases remaining between them. The CDR3 spans 16 residues. Some clones are missing from TCRdb's copy, which holds only in-frame ones; the method was immunoSEQ multiplex PCR. The sample consists of tens of thousands of clones, about 86% of them appearing once. This receptor was taken from a man aged 50-60 years with acute or convalescent COVID-19. The sample consisted of peripheral blood. The V call is TRBV12-5, the J call TRBJ2-7; possible D gene TRBD1, 6 bases. This chain's CDR3 is CASGPGKPGTPYEQYF. The CDR3 nucleotides are TGTGCTAGTGGTCCTGGCAAACCCGGGACACCGTACGAGCAGTACTTC.